This TCR beta chain originates from a study of shared clonotypes between healthy human individuals. Germline lookup yields CDR1 MNHNS and CDR2 SASEGT. V was shortened by 2 bases and J by 8 bases, with 13 bases between the two germline ends. CDR3 length: 14 residues. The repertoire was sequenced with immunoSEQ multiplex PCR; TCRdb's copy has only in-frame clones and lacks some. The sample gives about 2 million clones, around 95% of which show up once; more than 0.1% is in the top ten. The sample was naive CD4+ T cells sorted from blood. Subset denoted: CD45RA+ positively selected. This TCR derives from a man younger than 30 in good health. The J gene is TRBJ2-1, the V gene TRBV6-1, with D possibly TRBD2 on 5 matching bases. CDR3 protein: CASSEFDKEDEQFF. CDR3 nucleotides: TGTGCCAGCAGTGAATTTGATAAGGAGGATGAGCAGTTCTTC.